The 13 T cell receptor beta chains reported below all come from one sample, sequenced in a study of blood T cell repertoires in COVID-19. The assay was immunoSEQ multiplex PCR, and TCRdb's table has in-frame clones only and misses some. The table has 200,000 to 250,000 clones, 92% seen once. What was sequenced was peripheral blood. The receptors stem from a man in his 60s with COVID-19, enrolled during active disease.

The CDR3 reads CASSLDRGKPQHF. The CDR3 DNA follows: TGCGCCAGCAGCCTTGACAGGGGTAAGCCCCAGCATTTT. The chain uses TRBV5-1 and TRBJ1-5; 8 bases agree with TRBD1. Germline CDR1 reads SGHRS; CDR2 reads YFSETQ. There are 13 residues in the CDR3. With V trimmed by 4 bases and J by 8 bases, 5 bases remained unmatched.

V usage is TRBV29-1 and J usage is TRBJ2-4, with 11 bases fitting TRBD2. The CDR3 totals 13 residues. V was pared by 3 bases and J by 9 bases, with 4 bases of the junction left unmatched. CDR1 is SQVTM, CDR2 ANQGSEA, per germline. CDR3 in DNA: TGCAGCGTTGACACTAGCGGGAGTGGCATTCAGTACTTC. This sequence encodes CSVDTSGSGIQYF.

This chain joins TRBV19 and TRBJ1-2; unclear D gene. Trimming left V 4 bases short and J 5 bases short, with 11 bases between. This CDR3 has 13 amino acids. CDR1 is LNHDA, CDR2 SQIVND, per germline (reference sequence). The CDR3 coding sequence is TGTGCCAGTAGTAAAGGAGGCCTGTATGGCTACACCTTC. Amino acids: CASSKGGLYGYTF.

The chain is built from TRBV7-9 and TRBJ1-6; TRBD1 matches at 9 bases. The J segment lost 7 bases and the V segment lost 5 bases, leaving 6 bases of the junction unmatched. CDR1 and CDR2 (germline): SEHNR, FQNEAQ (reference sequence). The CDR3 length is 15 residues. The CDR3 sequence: CASSHGTGQNSPLHF. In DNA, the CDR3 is TGTGCCAGCAGCCACGGGACAGGGCAGAATTCACCCCTCCACTTT.

The CDR3 sequence is CASSPQGQVYGYTF. The CDR3 DNA is TGTGCCAGCAGCCCCCAGGGACAGGTCTATGGCTACACCTTC. The chain employs TRBV7-2 and TRBJ1-2; TRBD1 agrees at 8 bases. Trimming cost V 5 bases and J 4 bases; bases outside gene matches: 6. CDR3 length equals 14 residues. Germline loops: CDR1 SGHTA, CDR2 FQGNSA.

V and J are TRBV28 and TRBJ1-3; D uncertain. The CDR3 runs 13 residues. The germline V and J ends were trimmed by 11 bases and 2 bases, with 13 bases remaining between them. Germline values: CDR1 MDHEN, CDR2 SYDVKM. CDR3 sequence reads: CAHLGGTGNTIYF. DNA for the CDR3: TGTGCCCACCTGGGAGGGACTGGAAACACCATATATTTT.

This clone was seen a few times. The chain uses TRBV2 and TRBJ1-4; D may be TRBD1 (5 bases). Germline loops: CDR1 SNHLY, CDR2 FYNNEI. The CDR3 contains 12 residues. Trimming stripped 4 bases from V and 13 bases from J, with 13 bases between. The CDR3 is CASSGEGVVLFF. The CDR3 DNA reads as TGTGCCAGCAGTGGGGAAGGGGTGGTACTGTTTTTT.

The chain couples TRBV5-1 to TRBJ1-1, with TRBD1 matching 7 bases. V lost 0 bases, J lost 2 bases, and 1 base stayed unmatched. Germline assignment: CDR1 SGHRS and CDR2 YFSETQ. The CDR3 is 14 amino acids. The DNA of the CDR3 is TGCGCCAGCAGCTTGGAAGGGGGCAACACTGAAGCTTTCTTT. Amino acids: CASSLEGGNTEAFF.

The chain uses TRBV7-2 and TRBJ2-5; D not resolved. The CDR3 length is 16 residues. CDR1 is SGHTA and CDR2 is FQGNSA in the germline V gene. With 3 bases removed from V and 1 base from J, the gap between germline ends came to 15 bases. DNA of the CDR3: TGTGCCAGCAGCTTTGCCAACAGCCTTCCCCAAGAGACCCAGTACTTC. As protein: CASSFANSLPQETQYF. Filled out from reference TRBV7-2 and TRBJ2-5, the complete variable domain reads GAGVSQSPSNKVTEKGKDVELRCDPISGHTALYWYRQSLGQGLEFLIYFQGNSAPDKSGLPSDRFSAERTGGSVSTLTIQRTQQEDSAVYLCASSFANSLPQETQYFGPGTRLLVL.

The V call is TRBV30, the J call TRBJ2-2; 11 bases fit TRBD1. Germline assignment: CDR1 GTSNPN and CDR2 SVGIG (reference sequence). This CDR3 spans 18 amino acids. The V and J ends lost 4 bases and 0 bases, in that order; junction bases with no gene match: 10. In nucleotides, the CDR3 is TGTGCCTGGACCATCCCGGGACAGGGGGTTCCGAACACCGGGGAGCTGTTTTTT. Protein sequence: CAWTIPGQGVPNTGELFF.

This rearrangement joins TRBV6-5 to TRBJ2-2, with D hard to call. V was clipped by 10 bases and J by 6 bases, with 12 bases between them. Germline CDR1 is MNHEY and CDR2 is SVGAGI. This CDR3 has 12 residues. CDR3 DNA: TGTGCCACCCACATACCCGCCGGGGAGCTGTTTTTT. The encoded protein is CATHIPAGELFF.

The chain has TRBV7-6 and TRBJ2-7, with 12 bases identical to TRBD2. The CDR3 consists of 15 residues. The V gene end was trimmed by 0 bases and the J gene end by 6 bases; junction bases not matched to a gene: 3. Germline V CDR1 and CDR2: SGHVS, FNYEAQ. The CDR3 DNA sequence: TGTGCCAGCAGCTTAGCGGCTAGCGGGGGGGGCGAGCAGTACTTC. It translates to CASSLAASGGGEQYF.

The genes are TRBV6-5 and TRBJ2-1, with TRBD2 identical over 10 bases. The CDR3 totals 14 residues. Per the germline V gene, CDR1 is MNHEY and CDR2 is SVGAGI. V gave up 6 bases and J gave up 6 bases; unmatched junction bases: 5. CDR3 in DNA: TGTGCCAGCAGATTAGCGGGGGGCTCCAATGAGCAGTTCTTC. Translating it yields CASRLAGGSNEQFF.